Below, one T cell receptor beta chain is given with its context. Its antigen is as yet unknown. This specimen belongs to a study of cytomegalovirus exposure and HLA in healthy donors. Study results and caveats: A previous analysis found most TCR beta V segments productive roughly 87% or roughly 30% of the time. Using the classifier, cytomegalovirus status was reportedly diagnosed with high specificity and sensitivity.

These donors, healthy bone marrow donors, were studied. Nominally healthy donors were sampled, though unrecorded immune exposures were likely. The CDR3 runs 11 residues. CDR1 is DFQATT, CDR2 SNEGSKA, per germline (reference sequence). V dropped 2 bases and J dropped 5 bases, with 7 bases sitting between them. Primers included in the PCR were 60 Vbeta and 13 Jbeta primers. Profiling relied on immunoSEQ multiplex PCR, and the TCRdb table lists in-frame clones only, not all of them. This repertoire shows approximately 110,000 clones, roughly 79% found once; its top ten account for more than 2%. The TCR comes from a woman aged 25 to 39 in good health and CMV-seronegative. V usage is TRBV20-1 and J usage is TRBJ2-7; no clear D gene. Specimen: PBMCs. The CDR3 DNA reads as TGCAGTGCTAGATTGGGCCACGAGCAGTACTTC. It translates to CSARLGHEQYF.